Following are 3 T cell receptor beta chains from one sample sequenced in a study of T cells in Graves' hyperthyroidism and ophthalmopathy. Amplified TCR beta CDR3 regions came from RNA transcripts. During a first-round RT-PCR of the TCR CDR3, the HTBI primer set was used. TCRdb re-called the multiplex PCR reads through MiXCR, storing one row per CDR3 protein. The table includes more than 500,000 distinct CDR3 sequences, around 43% detected once. Sequenced: peripheral blood or thyroid tissue (not recorded which). These TCRs come from an adult woman with Graves' disease, either hyperthyroidism or ophthalmopathy (not recorded which).

There are many counts of this clonotype. The rearrangement uses TRBV2 and TRBJ2-7; perhaps TRBD1 as D (5 bases). There are 13 residues in the CDR3. Per the germline V gene, CDR1 is SNHLY and CDR2 is FYNNEI. Trimming pared 4 bases from V and 1 base from J, leaving 8 bases between. The chain's CDR3 is CASSAGQSYEQYF. In nucleotides, the CDR3 is TGTGCCAGCAGTGCAGGGCAGTCCTACGAGCAGTACTTC.

This clonotype was counted once. The chain joins TRBV10-3 to TRBJ1-5; D gene uncertain. This CDR3 comprises 13 residues. With 7 bases removed from V and 2 bases from J, the gap between germline ends came to 9 bases. Germline CDR1 and CDR2: ENHRY and SYGVKD. This CDR3 is CAINSGGNQPQHF. As DNA, the CDR3 is TGTGCCATCAATTCAGGAGGCAATCAGCCCCAGCATTTT.

V gene TRBV9 combines with J gene TRBJ1-6; D not resolved. CDR3 length: 19 residues. Trimming removed 0 bases at V and 4 bases at J, with 20 bases between. The germline V gene encodes CDR1 SGDLS and CDR2 YYNGEE. CDR3 protein: CASSVDPDDMRGYNSPLHF. The CDR3 nucleotides are TGTGCCAGCAGCGTAGATCCGGACGACATGAGAGGATATAATTCACCCCTCCACTTT.